This T cell receptor beta chain was recorded in a study of cytomegalovirus exposure and HLA in healthy donors. 13 Jbeta primers and 60 Vbeta primers were used for the PCR. Generated by immunoSEQ multiplex PCR, the TCRdb table keeps only in-frame clones and is missing some. The ten top clones account for roughly 5%, within a sample of about 72,000 clones. Between the trimmed V and J ends, which lost 1 base and 0 bases, there was a span of 12 bases. Germline CDR1 MGHRA, CDR2 YSYEKL. CDR3 length: 16 amino acids. Study conclusions and caveats: Specificity for CMV antigens was confirmed in vitro for a few of the CMV-associated chains.

To note about this clone: As yet, its antigen is unknown.

The clonotype comes from a woman aged 40-49 years in good health and CMV-seropositive. The chain couples TRBV4-1 to TRBJ1-1; D is unclear. The sequenced material came from PBMCs. Written as DNA, the CDR3 is TGCGCCAGCAGCCAAGTAAGCGCCCCAATGAACACTGAAGCTTTCTTT. Amino acids: CASSQVSAPMNTEAFF.